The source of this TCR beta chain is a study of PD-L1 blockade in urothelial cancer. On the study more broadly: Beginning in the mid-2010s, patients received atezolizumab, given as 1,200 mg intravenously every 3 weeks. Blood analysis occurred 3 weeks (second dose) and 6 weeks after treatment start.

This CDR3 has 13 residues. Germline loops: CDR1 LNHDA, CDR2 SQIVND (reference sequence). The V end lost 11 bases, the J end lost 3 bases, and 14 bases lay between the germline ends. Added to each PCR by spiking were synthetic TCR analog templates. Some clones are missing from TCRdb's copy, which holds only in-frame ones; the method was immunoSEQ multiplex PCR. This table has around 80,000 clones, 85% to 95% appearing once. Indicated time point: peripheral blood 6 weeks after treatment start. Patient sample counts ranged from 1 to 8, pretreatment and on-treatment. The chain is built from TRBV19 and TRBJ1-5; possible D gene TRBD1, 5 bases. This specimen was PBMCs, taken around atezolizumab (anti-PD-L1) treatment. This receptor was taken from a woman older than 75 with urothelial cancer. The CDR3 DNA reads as TGTGCCGGAGGGCAGGGCCTCAATCAGCCCCAGCATTTT. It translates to CAGGQGLNQPQHF.